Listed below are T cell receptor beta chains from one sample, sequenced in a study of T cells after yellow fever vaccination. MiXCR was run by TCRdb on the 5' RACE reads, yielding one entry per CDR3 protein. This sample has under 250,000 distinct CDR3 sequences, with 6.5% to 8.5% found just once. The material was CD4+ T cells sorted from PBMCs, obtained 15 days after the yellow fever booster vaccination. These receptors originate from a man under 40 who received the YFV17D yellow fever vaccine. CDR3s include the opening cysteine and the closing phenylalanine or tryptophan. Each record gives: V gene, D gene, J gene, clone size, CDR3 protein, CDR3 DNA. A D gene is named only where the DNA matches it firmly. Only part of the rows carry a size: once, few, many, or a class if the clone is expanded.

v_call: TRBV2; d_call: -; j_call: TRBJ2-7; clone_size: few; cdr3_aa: CASSGLDEQYF; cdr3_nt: TGTGCCAGCAGTGGTTTGGACGAGCAGTACTTC
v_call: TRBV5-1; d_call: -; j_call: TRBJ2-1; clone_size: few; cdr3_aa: CASSLGGVAYNEQFF; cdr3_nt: TGCGCCAGCAGCTTGGGGGGGGTGGCCTACAATGAGCAGTTCTTC
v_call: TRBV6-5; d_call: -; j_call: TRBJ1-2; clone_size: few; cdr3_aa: CASSSNRAGGYTF; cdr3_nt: TGTGCCAGCAGTTCTAACAGGGCGGGCGGCTACACCTTC
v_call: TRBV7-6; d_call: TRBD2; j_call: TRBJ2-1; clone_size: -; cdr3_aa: CASSQRLAGGTLYNEQFF; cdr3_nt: TGTGCCAGCAGCCAAAGACTAGCGGGAGGGACTCTTTACAATGAGCAGTTCTTC
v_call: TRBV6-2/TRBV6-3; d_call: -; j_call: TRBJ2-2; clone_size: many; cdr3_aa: CASSYVGTGELFF; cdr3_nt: TGTGCCAGCAGTTACGTGGGTACCGGGGAGCTGTTTTTT
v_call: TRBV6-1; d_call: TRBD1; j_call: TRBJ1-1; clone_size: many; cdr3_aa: CASIGGTGGRTEAFF; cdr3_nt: TGTGCCAGCATCGGGGGGACAGGAGGGCGCACTGAAGCTTTCTTT
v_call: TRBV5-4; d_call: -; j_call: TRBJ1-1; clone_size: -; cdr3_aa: CASSEEGGNTQAFF; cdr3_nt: TGTGCCAGCAGCGAGGAGGGTGGAAACACTCAAGCTTTCTTT
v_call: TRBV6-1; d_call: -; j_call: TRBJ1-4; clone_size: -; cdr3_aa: CASTLLPINEKLFF; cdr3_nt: TGTGCCAGCACCCTCCTGCCGATTAATGAAAAACTGTTTTTT
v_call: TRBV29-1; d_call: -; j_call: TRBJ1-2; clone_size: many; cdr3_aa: CSVEDQRGYGYTF; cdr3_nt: TGCAGCGTTGAAGATCAACGGGGCTATGGCTACACCTTC
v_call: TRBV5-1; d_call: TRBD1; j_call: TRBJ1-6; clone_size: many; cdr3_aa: CASSSETGIGSPLHF; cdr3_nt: TGCGCCAGCAGCTCCGAGACAGGGATCGGATCACCCCTCCACTTT
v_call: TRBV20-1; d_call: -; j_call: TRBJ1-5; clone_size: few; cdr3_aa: CSAREDSNQPQHF; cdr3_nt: TGCAGTGCTAGAGAAGATAGCAATCAGCCCCAGCATTTT
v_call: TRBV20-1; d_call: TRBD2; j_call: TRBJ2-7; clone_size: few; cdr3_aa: CSERTSGSYEQYF; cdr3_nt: TGCAGTGAACGGACTAGCGGGAGCTACGAGCAGTACTTC
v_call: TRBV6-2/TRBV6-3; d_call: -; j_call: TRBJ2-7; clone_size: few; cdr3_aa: CASSKPQDYEQYF; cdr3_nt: TGTGCCAGCAGTAAGCCCCAAGACTACGAGCAGTACTTC
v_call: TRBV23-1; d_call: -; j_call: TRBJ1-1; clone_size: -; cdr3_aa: CASSQSDNLNTEAFF; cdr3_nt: TGCGCCAGCAGTCAATCGGACAATTTGAACACTGAAGCTTTCTTT
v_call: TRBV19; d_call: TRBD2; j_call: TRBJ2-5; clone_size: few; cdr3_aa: CASSTTSGRFETQYF; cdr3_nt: TGTGCCAGTAGTACGACTAGCGGGAGGTTTGAGACCCAGTACTTC
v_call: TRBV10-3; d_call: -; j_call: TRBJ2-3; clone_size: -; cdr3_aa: CAMKAVSSTDTQYF; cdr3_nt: TGTGCCATGAAAGCGGTTTCTAGCACAGATACGCAGTATTTT
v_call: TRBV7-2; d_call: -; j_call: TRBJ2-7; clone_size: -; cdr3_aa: CASSLRPGPEQYF; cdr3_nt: TGTGCCAGCAGCTTACGGCCGGGGCCAGAGCAGTACTTC
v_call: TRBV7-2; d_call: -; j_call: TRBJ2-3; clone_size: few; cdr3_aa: CASSLSLSQTQYF; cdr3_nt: TGTGCCAGCAGCTTAAGCCTGAGTCAGACGCAGTATTTT
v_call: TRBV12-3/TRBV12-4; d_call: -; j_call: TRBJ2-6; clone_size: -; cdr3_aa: CATTSGANVLTF; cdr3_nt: TGTGCCACTACATCTGGGGCCAACGTCCTGACTTTC
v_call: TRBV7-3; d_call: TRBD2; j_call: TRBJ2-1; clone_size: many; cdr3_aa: CASSLRLTSGRARGNEQFF; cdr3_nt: TGTGCCAGCAGCTTAAGGTTAACCAGCGGGAGGGCGAGGGGGAATGAGCAGTTCTTC
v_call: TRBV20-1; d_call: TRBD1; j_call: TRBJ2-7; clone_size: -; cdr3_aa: CSADRRTGSYEQYF; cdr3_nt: TGCAGTGCTGACCGACGGACAGGGTCCTACGAGCAGTACTTC
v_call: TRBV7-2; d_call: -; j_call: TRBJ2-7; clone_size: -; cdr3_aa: CASSSSAAYEQYF; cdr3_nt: TGTGCCAGCAGCTCATCAGCCGCCTACGAGCAGTACTTC
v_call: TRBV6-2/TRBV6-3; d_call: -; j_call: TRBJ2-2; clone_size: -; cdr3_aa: CASSWLRHRGELFF; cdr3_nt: TGTGCCAGCAGTTGGTTACGACATCGCGGGGAGCTGTTTTTT
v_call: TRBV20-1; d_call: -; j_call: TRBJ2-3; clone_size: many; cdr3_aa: CSAPTGRLSTDTQYF; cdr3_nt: TGCAGTGCTCCGACGGGAAGGTTGAGCACAGATACGCAGTATTTT
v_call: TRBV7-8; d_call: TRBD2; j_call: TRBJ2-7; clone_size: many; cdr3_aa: CASSLSRVAGFYEQYF; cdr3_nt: TGTGCCAGCAGCTTAAGTCGAGTAGCGGGGTTCTACGAGCAGTACTTC
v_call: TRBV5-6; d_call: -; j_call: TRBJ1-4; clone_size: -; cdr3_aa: CASSLADGEKLFF; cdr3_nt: TGTGCCAGCAGCCTCGCAGATGGCGAAAAACTGTTTTTT
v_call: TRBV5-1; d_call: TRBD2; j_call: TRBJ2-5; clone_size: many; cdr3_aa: CASSPGLAETQYF; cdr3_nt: TGTGCCAGCAGCCCTGGACTAGCGGAGACCCAGTACTTC
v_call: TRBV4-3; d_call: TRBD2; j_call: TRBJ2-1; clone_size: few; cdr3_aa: CASSQDRSSGRPTYNEQFF; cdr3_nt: TGCGCCAGCAGCCAAGATCGTTCTAGCGGGAGGCCCACGTACAATGAGCAGTTCTTC
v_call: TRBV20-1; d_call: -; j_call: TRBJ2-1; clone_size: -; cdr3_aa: CSARDRIFSNEQFF; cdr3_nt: TGCAGTGCTAGAGACAGAATTTTTTCGAATGAGCAGTTCTTC
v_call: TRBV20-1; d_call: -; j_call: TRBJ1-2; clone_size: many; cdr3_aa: CSARDRGFGGYTF; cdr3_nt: TGCAGTGCTAGAGACAGGGGTTTCGGTGGCTACACCTTC
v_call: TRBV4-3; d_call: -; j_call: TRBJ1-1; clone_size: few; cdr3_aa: CASSQVGGLGEAFF; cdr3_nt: TGCGCCAGCAGCCAAGTGGGGGGATTGGGTGAAGCTTTCTTT
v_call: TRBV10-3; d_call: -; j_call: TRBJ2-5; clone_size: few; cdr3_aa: CAISGGGGETQYF; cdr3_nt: TGTGCCATCAGTGGTGGGGGAGGAGAGACCCAGTACTTC
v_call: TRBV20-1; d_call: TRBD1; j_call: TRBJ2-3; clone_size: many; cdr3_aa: CSAGGDSSSTDTQYF; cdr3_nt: TGCAGTGCTGGTGGGGACAGTTCTAGCACAGATACGCAGTATTTT
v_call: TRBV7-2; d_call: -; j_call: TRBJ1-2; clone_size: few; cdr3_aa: CASSLGRAANGYTF; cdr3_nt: TGTGCCAGCAGCTTAGGGAGGGCAGCCAATGGCTACACCTTC
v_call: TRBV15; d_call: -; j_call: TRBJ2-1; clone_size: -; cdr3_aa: CATSLDLGDEQFF; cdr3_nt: TGTGCCACCAGCTTGGACCTAGGCGATGAGCAGTTCTTC
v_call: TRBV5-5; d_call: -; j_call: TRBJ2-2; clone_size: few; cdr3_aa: CASSPLMWGTGELFF; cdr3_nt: TGTGCCAGCAGTCCTCTAATGTGGGGCACCGGGGAGCTGTTTTTT
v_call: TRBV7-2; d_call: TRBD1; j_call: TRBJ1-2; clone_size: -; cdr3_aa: CASSLTGTGTGYGYTF; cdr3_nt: TGTGCCAGCAGCCTAACCGGGACAGGAACGGGGTATGGCTACACCTTC
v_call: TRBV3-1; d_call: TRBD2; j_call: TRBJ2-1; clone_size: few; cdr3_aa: CASSSSSGGRPYNEQFF; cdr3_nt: TGTGCCAGCAGTTCCTCTAGCGGGGGGAGACCCTACAATGAGCAGTTCTTC
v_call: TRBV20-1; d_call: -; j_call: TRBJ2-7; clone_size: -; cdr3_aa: CSAPTGHYEQYF; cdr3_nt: TGCAGTGCTCCGACGGGACACTACGAGCAGTACTTC
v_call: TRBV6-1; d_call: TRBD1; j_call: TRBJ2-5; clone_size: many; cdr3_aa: CASRRKTGPQETQYF; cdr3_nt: TGTGCCAGCAGGCGAAAGACAGGGCCCCAAGAGACCCAGTACTTC
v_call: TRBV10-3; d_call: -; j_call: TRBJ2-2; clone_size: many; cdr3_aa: CAISQSGELFF; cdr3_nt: TGTGCCATCAGCCAATCAGGGGAGCTGTTTTTT
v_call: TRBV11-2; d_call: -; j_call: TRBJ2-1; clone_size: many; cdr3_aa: CASSFTWDHYNEQFF; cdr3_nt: TGTGCCAGCAGCTTCACCTGGGACCATTACAATGAGCAGTTCTTC
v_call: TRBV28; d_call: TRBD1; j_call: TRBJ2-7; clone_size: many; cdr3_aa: CASSLDREDYEQYF; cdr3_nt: TGTGCCAGCAGCTTGGACAGGGAGGACTACGAGCAGTACTTC
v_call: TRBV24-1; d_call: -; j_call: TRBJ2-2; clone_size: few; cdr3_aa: CATSGHRGGTGELFF; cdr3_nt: TGTGCCACCAGTGGTCACAGGGGGGGAACCGGGGAGCTGTTTTTT
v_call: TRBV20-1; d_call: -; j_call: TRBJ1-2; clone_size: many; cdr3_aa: CSASERGVGTSYGYTF; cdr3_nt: TGCAGTGCTAGCGAGAGGGGGGTCGGGACATCTTATGGCTACACCTTC
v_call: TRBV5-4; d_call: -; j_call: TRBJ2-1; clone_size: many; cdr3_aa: CASSLRLSREQFF; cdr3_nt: TGTGCCAGCAGCTTAAGACTCAGTAGGGAGCAGTTCTTC
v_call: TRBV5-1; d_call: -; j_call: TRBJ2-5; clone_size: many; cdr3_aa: CASSLPNQGIETQYF; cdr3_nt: TGCGCCAGCAGCTTGCCGAATCAGGGAATTGAGACCCAGTACTTC
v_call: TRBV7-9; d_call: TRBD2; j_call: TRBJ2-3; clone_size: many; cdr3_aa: CASSPRESGSSDTQYF; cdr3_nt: TGTGCCAGCAGCCCTCGAGAGAGCGGGAGCTCAGATACGCAGTATTTT
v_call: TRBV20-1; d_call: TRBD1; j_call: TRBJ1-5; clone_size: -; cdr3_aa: CSARVDRGAQRAQHF; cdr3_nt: TGCAGTGCGCGGGTTGACAGGGGAGCCCAACGGGCCCAGCATTTT
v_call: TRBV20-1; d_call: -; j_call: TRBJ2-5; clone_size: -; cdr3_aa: CSAREDRKETQYF; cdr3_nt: TGCAGTGCTCGTGAGGACAGAAAAGAGACCCAGTACTTC
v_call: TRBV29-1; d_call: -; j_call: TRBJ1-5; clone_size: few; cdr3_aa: CSVGDGSNKQPQHF; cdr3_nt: TGCAGCGTTGGGGACGGATCGAACAAACAGCCCCAGCATTTT
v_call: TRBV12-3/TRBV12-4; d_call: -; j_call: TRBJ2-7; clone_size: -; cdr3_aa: CASSLGVGGEQYF; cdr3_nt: TGTGCCAGCAGTTTGGGGGTAGGAGGCGAGCAGTACTTC
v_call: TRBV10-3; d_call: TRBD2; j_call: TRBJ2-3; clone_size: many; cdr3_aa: CATGTSDRGDTQYF; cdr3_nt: TGTGCCACTGGGACTAGCGATAGGGGGGATACGCAGTATTTT
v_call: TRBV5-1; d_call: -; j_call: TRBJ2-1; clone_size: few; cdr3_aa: CASSYHLGPAGTYNEQFF; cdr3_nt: TGCGCCAGCAGCTACCACTTAGGTCCGGCAGGTACCTACAATGAGCAGTTCTTC